This entry concerns a single T cell receptor beta chain. Its antigen is unidentified. Genomic DNA from each subset was divided evenly over several immunoSEQ plates. Profiling relied on immunoSEQ multiplex PCR, and the TCRdb table lists in-frame clones only, not all of them. Here the sample spans hundreds of thousands of clones, more than 95% being singletons. This entry is derived from a study of shared clonotypes between healthy human individuals. CD45RA+ naive and CD45RA-negative memory subsets were separated from CD4+ cells. Whole-study results and caveats: Clonotypes that were shared across a handful of donors made up roughly 5% of naive CD4 clonotypes. On the whole, naive subsets had larger estimated richness than memory subsets had.

This CDR3 has 19 amino acids. The germline V gene has CDR1 MDHEN and CDR2 SYDVKM. V lost 3 bases and J lost 9, with 30 bases in between. The TCR sequence derives from a woman in her twenties or thirties in good health. Sequenced input: naive CD4+ T cells sorted from blood. Stated subset: CD45RA+ positively selected. This rearrangement joins TRBV28 to TRBJ1-5; no clear D. The CDR3 loop is CASSFVVQEGTVGLRPQHF. CDR3 nucleotides: TGTGCCAGCAGTTTTGTGGTGCAGGAGGGCACGGTGGGCTTGAGGCCCCAGCATTTT.